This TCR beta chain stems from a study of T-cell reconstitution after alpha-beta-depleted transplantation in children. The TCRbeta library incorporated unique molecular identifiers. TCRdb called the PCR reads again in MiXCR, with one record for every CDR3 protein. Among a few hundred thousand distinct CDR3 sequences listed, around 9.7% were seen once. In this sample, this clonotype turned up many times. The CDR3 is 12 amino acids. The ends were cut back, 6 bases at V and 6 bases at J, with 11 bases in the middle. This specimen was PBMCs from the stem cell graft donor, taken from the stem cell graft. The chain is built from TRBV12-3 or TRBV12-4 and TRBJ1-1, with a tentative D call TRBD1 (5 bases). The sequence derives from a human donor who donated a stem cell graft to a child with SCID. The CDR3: CASRFGGAEAFF. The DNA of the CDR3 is TGTGCCAGCAGGTTCGGAGGGGCTGAAGCTTTCTTT.